These 27 T cell receptor beta chains came from one sample sequenced in a study of OX40 agonist ivuxolimab in advanced cancers. Clones were sequenced by immunoSEQ multiplex PCR, and TCRdb holds only the in-frame ones, with some missing. The table records just under 80,000 clones, about 91% of them present only once. Specimen: CD4+ or CD8+ T cells sorted from blood, collected in a trial of the OX40 agonist ivuxolimab. The source is an adult with an advanced solid tumor such as melanoma, head and neck, liver or kidney cancer.

This clone was recorded once. The gene calls are TRBV5-8 and TRBJ1-2; D not resolved. This CDR3 is built from 14 residues. CDR1 is SGHTS and CDR2 is YDEGEE in the germline V gene. V lost 2 bases and J 2 bases, leaving 10 bases between the germline ends. CDR3 coding DNA: TGTGCCAGCAGCTTTCATATGGAGAACTATGGCTACACCTTC. Encoded protein: CASSFHMENYGYTF.

This chain connects TRBV6-5 to TRBJ1-5; possibly TRBD1 for D (6 bases). This CDR3 has 13 amino acids. Trimming took 2 bases from V and 9 from J, leaving 11 bases between them. Looked up from germline, CDR1 is MNHEY and CDR2 is SVGAGI. CDR3 sequence (DNA): TGTGCCAGCAGTTACAGGGGGGGTGGGCCCCAGCATTTT. Translating gives CASSYRGGGPQHF.

The chain links TRBV27 to TRBJ2-5; D perhaps matches TRBD2 (6 bases). This CDR3 has 10 residues. V lost 4 bases and J lost 14, with 11 bases in between. Germline V gives CDR1 MNHEY, CDR2 SMNVEV (reference sequence). CDR3 amino acids: CASSYRGSYF. The CDR3 DNA follows: TGTGCCAGCAGTTACCGGGGGTCATACTTC.

This chain uses TRBV27 with TRBJ1-6, with 10 bases aligning to TRBD1. Germline CDR1 reads MNHEY; CDR2 reads SMNVEV (reference sequence). J lost 0 bases, V lost 5 bases, and 4 bases had no gene match. This CDR3 is built from 17 residues. CDR3 region: CASSMTGGGSYNSPLHF. CDR3 sequence (DNA): TGTGCCAGCAGTATGACAGGGGGCGGCTCCTATAATTCACCCCTCCACTTT.

The chain recombines TRBV6-1 with TRBJ2-4, with TRBD2 identical over 7 bases. The ends lost 4 bases at V and 5 bases at J; junction bases unmatched: 5. CDR1 MNHNS and CDR2 SASEGT come from the germline V gene. The length of the CDR3 is 14 residues. The CDR3 DNA reads as TGTGCCAGCAGTGGCGGGAGTGTCCAAAACATTCAGTACTTC. Its protein is CASSGGSVQNIQYF.

The table lists this clone with a count of one. This chain connects TRBV21-1 to TRBJ2-1; the table assigns TRBD1, which was not confirmed against the DNA. TRBV21-1 represents a pseudogene. The CDR3 has 11 residues. This CDR3 is CASSKRGGEFF. The DNA for the CDR3 is TGTGCCAGCAGCAAAAGGGGTGGTGAGTTCTTC.

As concerns this clone: The junction departs from the called germline gene at one end, perhaps through a read error. The chain joins TRBV23-1 to TRBJ2-7, with unresolved D. TRBV23-1 is designated an ORF whose function remains uncertain. The CDR3 contains 13 residues. CDR3 loop: CASSRIGLDGPDF. As DNA, the CDR3 is TGCGCCAGCAGTCGTATAGGGCTCGACGGACCTGACTTC.

The V and J genes are TRBV25-1 and TRBJ2-7, with D tentatively TRBD1 or TRBD2 (6 bases each). In germline, CDR1 is MGHDK, CDR2 SYGVNS. The V gene lost 3 bases and the J gene lost 2 bases, with 11 bases spanning the gap. This CDR3 region has 14 residues. CDR3 bases: TGTGCCAGCAGTGAGGAGGGGACAACCTACGAGCAGTACTTC. It encodes CASSEEGTTYEQYF.

The genes are TRBV19 and TRBJ1-5, with D perhaps TRBD1 (5 bases). The germline V gene has CDR1 LNHDA and CDR2 SQIVND (reference sequence). The V end lost 5 bases, the J end lost 6 bases, and 11 bases lay between the germline ends. The CDR3 totals 13 residues. CDR3 region: CASSAGISQPQHF. Here the CDR3 DNA reads TGTGCCAGTAGTGCAGGGATAAGTCAGCCCCAGCATTTT.

V gene TRBV7-9 combines with J gene TRBJ2-1, with a possible D match to TRBD2 (6 bases). V was pared by 1 base and J by 12 bases, with 13 bases between. Germline loops: CDR1 SEHNR, CDR2 FQNEAQ (reference sequence). The CDR3 runs 13 residues. CDR3 in amino acids: CASSLGWGDRQFF. In DNA form, the CDR3 reads TGTGCCAGCAGCTTAGGGTGGGGGGATAGGCAGTTCTTC.

The chain has TRBV6-5 and TRBJ1-1; 7 bases are a match to TRBD1. Germline assignment: CDR1 MNHEY and CDR2 SVGAGI. J lost 6 bases, V lost 2 bases, and 6 bases had no gene match. The CDR3 totals 14 residues. The CDR3, as DNA: TGTGCCAGCAGTTACACGACAGGGAATGCTGAAGCTTTCTTT. It is translated as CASSYTTGNAEAFF.

The chain employs TRBV7-7 and TRBJ2-2; 8 nucleotides match TRBD1. Per the germline V gene, CDR1 is SSHAT and CDR2 is FNYEAQ (reference sequence). The CDR3 runs to 15 residues. V trimming: 5 bases; J trimming: 1 base; junction bases outside the gene matches: 3. The CDR3 DNA reads TGTGCCAGCAGCCTGACAGGGGTGAACACCGGGGAGCTGTTTTTT. Its translation is CASSLTGVNTGELFF.

The rearrangement uses TRBV10-1 and TRBJ2-5; D gene unclear. V was shortened by 3 bases and J by 5 bases, with 16 bases between the two germline ends. Germline V CDR1 and CDR2: WNHNN, SYGVQD (reference sequence). The CDR3 covers 15 residues. CDR3 nucleotides: TGCGCCAGCAGTGATCCGGGCAGCCACGGGGAGACCCAGTACTTC. It yields the protein CASSDPGSHGETQYF.

Notes on this clone: The identical CDR3 is also encoded by other nucleotide sequences in the sample. V usage is TRBV5-1 and J usage is TRBJ2-3; D is undetermined. The CDR3 covers 17 residues. Germline values: CDR1 SGHRS, CDR2 YFSETQ. Trimming removed 0 bases at V and 0 bases at J, with 14 bases between. The CDR3 DNA reads TGCGCCAGCAGCTTGGAGGTGGCCGGTACTAGCACAGATACGCAGTATTTT. Its translation: CASSLEVAGTSTDTQYF.

The rearrangement uses TRBV5-6 and TRBJ1-4, with 7 positions matching TRBD1. V dropped 4 bases and J dropped 3; count of bases not matched to a gene: 18. This CDR3 has 19 amino acids. Germline V gives CDR1 SGHDT, CDR2 YYEEEE. Here the CDR3 reads CASSLWTTWRGRSNEKLFF. The DNA of the CDR3 is TGTGCCAGCAGCCTGTGGACTACCTGGAGGGGGCGATCTAATGAAAAACTGTTTTTT.

The V and J genes are TRBV6-5 and TRBJ2-1; D is unresolved. CDR3 size: 11 residues. With 6 bases removed from V and 8 bases from J, the gap between germline ends came to 8 bases. From germline, CDR1 is MNHEY and CDR2 SVGAGI. CDR3 residues: CASRQLDEQFF. CDR3 sequence (DNA): TGTGCCAGCAGGCAACTGGATGAGCAGTTCTTC.

The chain has TRBV7-6 and TRBJ2-7; no definite D call. Germline loops: CDR1 SGHVS, CDR2 FNYEAQ. V dropped 1 base and J dropped 3 bases, with 16 bases sitting between them. The CDR3 runs to 16 residues. CDR3 in amino acids: CASSLGSSALLYEQYF. In DNA, the CDR3 is TGTGCCAGCAGCTTAGGTTCCAGTGCCCTTCTCTACGAGCAGTACTTC.

The sample holds a few counts of this clone. Other nucleotide sequences in the sample specify the same CDR3. The V call is TRBV11-2, the J call TRBJ2-1; D tentatively fits TRBD1 or TRBD2 (5 bases each). The CDR3 covers 15 residues. Germline CDR1 reads SGHAT; CDR2 reads FQNNGV. V was shortened by 5 bases and J by 3 bases, with 14 bases between the two germline ends. CDR3 residues: CASSPRDLSYNEQFF. CDR3 in DNA: TGTGCCAGCAGCCCCCGGGACCTAAGCTACAATGAGCAGTTCTTC.

The rearrangement uses TRBV10-2 and TRBJ1-2, with a tentative D call TRBD1 (5 bases). The CDR3 extends over 15 amino acids. V lost 3 bases, J lost 0 bases, and 11 bases lay in between. From germline, CDR1 is WSHSY and CDR2 SAAADI. The DNA of the CDR3 is TGCGCCAGCAGTGATCACCAGGGAGCTAACTATGGCTACACCTTC. This gives the protein CASSDHQGANYGYTF.

V gene TRBV29-1 combines with J gene TRBJ1-1, with a possible D match to TRBD1 (5 bases). The V and J ends lost 6 bases and 1 base respectively, with 18 bases between them. The CDR3 spans 15 residues. Germline V gives CDR1 SQVTM, CDR2 ANQGSEA. This CDR3 is CSVFGQGGWNTEAFF. CDR3 coding DNA: TGCAGCGTGTTTGGGCAGGGCGGCTGGAACACTGAAGCTTTCTTT.

V gene TRBV10-3 combines with J gene TRBJ2-7; D may be TRBD1 or TRBD2 (5 bases each). Trimming took off 5 bases at V and 2 bases at J, with 13 bases between the two ends. This CDR3 has 14 amino acids. Per germline, CDR1 ENHRY and CDR2 SYGVKD. DNA of the CDR3: TGTGCCATCAGTCGGGACCCTCGAACCTACGAGCAGTACTTC. Its translation is CAISRDPRTYEQYF.

V and J are TRBV29-1 and TRBJ2-7, with a tentative D call TRBD2 (5 bases). Trimming removed 5 bases from V and 3 bases from J, with 8 bases in between. Per germline, CDR1 SQVTM and CDR2 ANQGSEA. CDR3 length: 11 amino acids. As DNA, the CDR3 is TGCAGCGTTCACGGGGACTACGAGCAGTACTTC. Translating it yields CSVHGDYEQYF.

The J gene is TRBJ1-5, the V gene TRBV6-1; the D gene is possibly TRBD1 (5 bases). The CDR3 is made up of 15 amino acids. V lost 6 bases to trimming and J lost 3 bases, with 15 bases between them. Germline CDR1 MNHNS, CDR2 SASEGT. Written as DNA, the CDR3 is TGTGCCAGCAGCCCCACGGGGGGGTTCAATCAGCCCCAGCATTTT. As protein: CASSPTGGFNQPQHF.

The rearrangement links TRBV5-1 to TRBJ1-2, with TRBD1 identical over 7 bases. V lost 4 bases, J lost 4 bases, and 4 bases stayed unmatched. Germline V CDR1 and CDR2: SGHRS, YFSETQ. This CDR3 region has 13 residues. CDR3 DNA sequence: TGCGCCAGCAGCGCCGGGACAGTCTATGGCTACACCTTC. Amino acids: CASSAGTVYGYTF.

The V gene is TRBV6-5, the J gene TRBJ2-1, with no clear D. The V gene's germline CDR1 is MNHEY and CDR2 SVGAGI. V lost 6 bases, J lost 8 bases, and 14 bases lay in between. This CDR3 comprises 13 residues. The CDR3 loop is CASRIPVGDEQFF. CDR3 coding DNA: TGTGCCAGCAGAATCCCGGTGGGTGATGAGCAGTTCTTC.

V and J are TRBV6-5 and TRBJ2-5; unclear D gene. This CDR3 comprises 15 residues. Germline V gene lookup returns CDR1 MNHEY and CDR2 SVGAGI. Trimming took off 3 bases at V and 0 bases at J, with 11 bases between the two ends. In nucleotides, the CDR3 is TGTGCCAGCAGTTATGGGAATGACGACCAAGAGACCCAGTACTTC. This translates into CASSYGNDDQETQYF.

This chain uses TRBV19 with TRBJ2-7, with 8 bases that match TRBD1. The germline CDR1 and CDR2 sequences are LNHDA and SQIVND (reference sequence). With 6 bases clipped from V and 2 bases from J, the junction kept 15 bases outside the gene matches. The CDR3 has 17 amino acids. The CDR3: CASRGTGFRSGTYEQYF. CDR3 in DNA: TGTGCCAGTAGAGGGACAGGTTTCAGGAGTGGGACCTACGAGCAGTACTTC.